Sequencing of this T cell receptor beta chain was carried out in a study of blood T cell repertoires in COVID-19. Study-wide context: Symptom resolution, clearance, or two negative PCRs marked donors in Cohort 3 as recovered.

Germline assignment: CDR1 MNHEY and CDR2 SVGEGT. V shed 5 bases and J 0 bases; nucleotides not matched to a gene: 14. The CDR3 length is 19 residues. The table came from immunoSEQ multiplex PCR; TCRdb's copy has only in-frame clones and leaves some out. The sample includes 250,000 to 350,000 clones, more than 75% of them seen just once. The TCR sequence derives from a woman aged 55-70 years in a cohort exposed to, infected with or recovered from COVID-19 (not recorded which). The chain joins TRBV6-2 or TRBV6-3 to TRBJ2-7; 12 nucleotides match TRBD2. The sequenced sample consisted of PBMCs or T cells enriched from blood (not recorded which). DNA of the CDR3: TGTGCCAGCAGTGCACGGACTAGCGGGATCAACGGGATCTCCTACGAGCAGTACTTC. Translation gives CASSARTSGINGISYEQYF.